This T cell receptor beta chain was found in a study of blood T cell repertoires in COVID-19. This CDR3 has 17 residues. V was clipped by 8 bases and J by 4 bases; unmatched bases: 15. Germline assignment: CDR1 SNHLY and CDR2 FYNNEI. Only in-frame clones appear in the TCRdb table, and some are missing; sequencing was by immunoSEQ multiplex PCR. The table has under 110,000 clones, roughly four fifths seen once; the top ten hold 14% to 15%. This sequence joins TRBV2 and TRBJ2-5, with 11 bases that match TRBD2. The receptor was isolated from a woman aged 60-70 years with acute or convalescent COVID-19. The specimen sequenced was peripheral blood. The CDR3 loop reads CASWGGSSGRIRETQYF. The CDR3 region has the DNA TGTGCCAGCTGGGGAGGGTCTAGCGGGAGGATACGAGAGACCCAGTACTTC.